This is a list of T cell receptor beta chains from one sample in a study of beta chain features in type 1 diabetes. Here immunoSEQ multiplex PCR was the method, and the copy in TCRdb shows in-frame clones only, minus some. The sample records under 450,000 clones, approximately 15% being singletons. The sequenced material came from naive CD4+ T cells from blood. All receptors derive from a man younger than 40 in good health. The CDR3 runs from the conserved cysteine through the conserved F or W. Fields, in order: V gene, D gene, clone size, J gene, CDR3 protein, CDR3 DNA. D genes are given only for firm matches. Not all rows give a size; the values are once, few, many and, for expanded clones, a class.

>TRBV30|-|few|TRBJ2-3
CAWSVHRMDTQYF
TGTGCCTGGAGTGTACACAGGATGGATACGCAGTATTTT
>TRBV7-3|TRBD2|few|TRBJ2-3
CASSPGTSGIADTQYF
TGTGCCAGCAGCCCCGGCACTAGCGGGATAGCAGATACGCAGTATTTT
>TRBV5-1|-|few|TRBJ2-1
CASSLEFMMDNEQFF
TGCGCCAGCAGCTTAGAGTTTATGATGGACAATGAGCAGTTCTTC
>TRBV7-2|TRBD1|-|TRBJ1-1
CASSLGQGGLSAFF
TGTGCCAGCAGCTTAGGACAGGGGGGACTGAGTGCTTTCTTT
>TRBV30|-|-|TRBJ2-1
CAWVGSGVNEQFF
TGTGCCTGGGTGGGTAGTGGGGTCAATGAGCAGTTCTTC
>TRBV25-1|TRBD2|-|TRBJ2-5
CASNSGTSGPSAQYF
TGTGCCAGTAACTCCGGGACTAGCGGCCCCTCGGCCCAGTACTTC
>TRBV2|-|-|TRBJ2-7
CASNLQGRSGEQYF
TGTGCCAGCAACCTACAGGGACGCAGTGGCGAGCAGTACTTC
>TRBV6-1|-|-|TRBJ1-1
CASSSLPVNTEAFF
TGTGCCAGCAGTTCACTGCCTGTTAACACTGAAGCTTTCTTT
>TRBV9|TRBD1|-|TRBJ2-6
CASSFPGQGSGANVLTF
TGTGCCAGCAGCTTCCCGGGACAGGGCTCTGGGGCCAACGTCCTGACTTTC
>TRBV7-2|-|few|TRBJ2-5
CASSAIGVSWLETQYF
TGTGCCAGCAGCGCGATAGGGGTGAGCTGGCTGGAGACCCAGTACTTC
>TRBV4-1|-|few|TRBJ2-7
CASSRRDSYEQYF
TGCGCCAGCAGTCGGCGGGACTCCTACGAGCAGTACTTC
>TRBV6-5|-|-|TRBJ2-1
CASGRSYNEQFF
TGTGCCAGCGGGAGATCCTACAATGAGCAGTTCTTC
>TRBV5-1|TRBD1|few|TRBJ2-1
CASSLEGARNEQFF
TGCGCCAGCAGCTTGGAGGGGGCACGGAATGAGCAGTTCTTC
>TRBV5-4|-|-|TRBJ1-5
CASSLNGGTVNQPQHF
TGTGCCAGCAGCTTAAATGGCGGGACGGTTAATCAGCCCCAGCATTTT
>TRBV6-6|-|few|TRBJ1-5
CASRVQGGWSQPQHF
TGTGCCAGCAGAGTACAGGGAGGATGGAGTCAGCCCCAGCATTTT
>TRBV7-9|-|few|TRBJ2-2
CASSLRDFPGELFF
TGTGCCAGCAGTCTCCGGGACTTCCCCGGGGAGCTGTTTTTT